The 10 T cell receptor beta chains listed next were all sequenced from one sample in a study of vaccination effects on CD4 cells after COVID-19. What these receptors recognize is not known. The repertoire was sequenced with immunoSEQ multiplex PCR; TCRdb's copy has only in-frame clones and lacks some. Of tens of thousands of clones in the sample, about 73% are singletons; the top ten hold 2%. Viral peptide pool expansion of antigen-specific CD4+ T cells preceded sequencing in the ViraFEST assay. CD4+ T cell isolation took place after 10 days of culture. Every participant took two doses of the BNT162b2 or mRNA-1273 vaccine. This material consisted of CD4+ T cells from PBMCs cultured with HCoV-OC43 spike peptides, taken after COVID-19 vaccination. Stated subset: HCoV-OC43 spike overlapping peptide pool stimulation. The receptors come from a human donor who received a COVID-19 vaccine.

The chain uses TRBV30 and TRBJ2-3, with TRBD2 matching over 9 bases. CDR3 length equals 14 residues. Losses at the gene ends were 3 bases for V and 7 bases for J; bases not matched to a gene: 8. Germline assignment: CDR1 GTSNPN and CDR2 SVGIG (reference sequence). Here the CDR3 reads CAWRGLARGNTQYF. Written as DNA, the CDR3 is TGTGCCTGGAGGGGACTAGCAAGAGGGAATACGCAGTATTTT. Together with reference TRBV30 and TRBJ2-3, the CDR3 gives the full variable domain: SQTIHQWPATLVQPVGSPLSLECTVEGTSNPNLYWYRQAAGRGLQLLFYSVGIGQISSEVPQNLSASRPQDRQFILSSKKLLLSDSGFYLCAWRGLARGNTQYFGPGTRLTVL.

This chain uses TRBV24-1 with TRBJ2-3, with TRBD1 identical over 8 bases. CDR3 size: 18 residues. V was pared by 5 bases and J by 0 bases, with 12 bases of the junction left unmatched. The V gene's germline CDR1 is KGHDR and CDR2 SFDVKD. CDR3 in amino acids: CATSVSSGTGISTDTQYF. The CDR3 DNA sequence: TGTGCCACCAGTGTTTCCTCCGGGACAGGTATAAGCACAGATACGCAGTATTTT.

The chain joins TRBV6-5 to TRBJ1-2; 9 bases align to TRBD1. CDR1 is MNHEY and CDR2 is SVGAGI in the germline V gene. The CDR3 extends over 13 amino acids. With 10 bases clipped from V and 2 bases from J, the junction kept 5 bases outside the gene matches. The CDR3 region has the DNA TGTGCCACCCGAGGGACAGGGAACTATGGCTACACCTTC. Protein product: CATRGTGNYGYTF.

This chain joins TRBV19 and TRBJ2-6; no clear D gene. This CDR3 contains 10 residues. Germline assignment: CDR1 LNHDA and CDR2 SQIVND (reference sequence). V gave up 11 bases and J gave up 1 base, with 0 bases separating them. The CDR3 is CASGANVLTF. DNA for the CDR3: TGTGCCTCTGGGGCCAACGTCCTGACTTTC.

CDR3 in DNA: TGTGCCAGCTCACCAAGGGGGGTTCAAGATACGCAGTATTTT. Protein: CASSPRGVQDTQYF. This chain uses TRBV18 with TRBJ2-3; either TRBD1 or TRBD2 may supply D (6 bases each). This CDR3 spans 14 amino acids. The germline V gene encodes CDR1 KGHSH and CDR2 LQKENI. The V gene lost 2 bases and the J gene lost 5 bases, with 11 bases spanning the gap.

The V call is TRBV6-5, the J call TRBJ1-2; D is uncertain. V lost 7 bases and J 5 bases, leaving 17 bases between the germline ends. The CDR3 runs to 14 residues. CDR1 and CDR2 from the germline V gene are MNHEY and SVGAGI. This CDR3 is CASNPLGNFYGYTF. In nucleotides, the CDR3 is TGTGCCAGCAACCCCCTGGGAAATTTTTATGGCTACACCTTC.

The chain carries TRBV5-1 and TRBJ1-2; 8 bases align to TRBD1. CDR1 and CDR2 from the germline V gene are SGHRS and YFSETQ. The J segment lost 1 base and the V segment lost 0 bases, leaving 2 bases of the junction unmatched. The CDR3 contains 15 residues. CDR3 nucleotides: TGCGCCAGCAGCTTGGACGGACAGGGTAACTATGGCTACACCTTC. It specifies CASSLDGQGNYGYTF.

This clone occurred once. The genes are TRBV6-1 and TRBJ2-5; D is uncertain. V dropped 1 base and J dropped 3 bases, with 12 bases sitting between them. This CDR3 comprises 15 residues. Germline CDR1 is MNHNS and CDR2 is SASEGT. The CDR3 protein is CASSEVWQRKETQYF. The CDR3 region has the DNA TGTGCCAGCAGTGAAGTGTGGCAGAGAAAAGAGACCCAGTACTTC.

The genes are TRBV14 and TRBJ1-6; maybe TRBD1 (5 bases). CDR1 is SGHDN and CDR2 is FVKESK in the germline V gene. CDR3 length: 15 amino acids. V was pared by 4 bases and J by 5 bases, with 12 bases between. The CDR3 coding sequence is TGTGCCAGCAGCCCAGTGTCAGGGAATAATTCACCCCTCCACTTT. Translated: CASSPVSGNNSPLHF. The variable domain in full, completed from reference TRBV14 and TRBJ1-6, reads EAGVTQFPSHSVIEKGQTVTLRCDPISGHDNLYWYRRVMGKEIKFLLHFVKESKQDESGMPNNRFLAERTGGTYSTLKVQPAELEDSGVYFCASSPVSGNNSPLHFGNGTRLTVT.

CDR3 loop: CASRNRGEQETQYF. CDR3 DNA sequence: TGTGCCAGTAGAAACAGGGGCGAACAAGAGACCCAGTACTTC. V usage is TRBV19 and J usage is TRBJ2-5, with TRBD1 matching 7 bases. Germline CDR1 LNHDA, CDR2 SQIVND (reference sequence). This CDR3 comprises 14 residues. J gave up 2 bases and V 6 bases, and 6 bases lay outside the gene matches.